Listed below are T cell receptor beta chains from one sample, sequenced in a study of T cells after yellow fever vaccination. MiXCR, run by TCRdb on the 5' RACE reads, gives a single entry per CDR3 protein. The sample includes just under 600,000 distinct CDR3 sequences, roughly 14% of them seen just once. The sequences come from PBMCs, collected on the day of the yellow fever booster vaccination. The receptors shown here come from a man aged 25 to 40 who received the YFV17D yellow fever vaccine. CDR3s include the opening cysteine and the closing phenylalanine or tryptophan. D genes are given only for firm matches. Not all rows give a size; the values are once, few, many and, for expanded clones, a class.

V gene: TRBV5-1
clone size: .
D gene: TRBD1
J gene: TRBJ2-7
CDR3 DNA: TGCGCCAGCAGCGTGGGACAGGGAGCCGAGCAGTACTTC
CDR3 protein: CASSVGQGAEQYF

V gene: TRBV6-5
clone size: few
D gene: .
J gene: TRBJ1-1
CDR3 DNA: TGTGCCAGCAGTTCTAATCGGGTGGGAATGAACACTGAAGCTTTCTTT
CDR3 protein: CASSSNRVGMNTEAFF

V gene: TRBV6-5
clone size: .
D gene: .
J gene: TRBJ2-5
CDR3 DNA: TGTGCCAGCAGTTACGAGGGGCAAGAGACCCAGTACTTC
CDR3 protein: CASSYEGQETQYF

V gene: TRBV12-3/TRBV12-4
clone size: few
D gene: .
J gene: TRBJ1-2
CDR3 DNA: TGTGCCAGCAGCAGAGGACAGTTCAACTATGGCTACACCTTC
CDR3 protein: CASSRGQFNYGYTF

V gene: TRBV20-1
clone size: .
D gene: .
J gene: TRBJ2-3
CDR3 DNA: TGCAGTGCTGGTAGCGCCCGCACAGATACGCAGTATTTT
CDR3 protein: CSAGSARTDTQYF

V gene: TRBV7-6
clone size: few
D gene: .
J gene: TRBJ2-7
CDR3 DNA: TGTGCCAGCAGCTTAGGTCACAACTCCTACGAGCAGTACTTC
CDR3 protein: CASSLGHNSYEQYF

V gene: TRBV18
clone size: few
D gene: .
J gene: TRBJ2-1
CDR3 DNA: TGTGCCAGCTCACCAGGTGCTAGCTCTGTTCGTAATGAGCAGTTCTTC
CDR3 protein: CASSPGASSVRNEQFF

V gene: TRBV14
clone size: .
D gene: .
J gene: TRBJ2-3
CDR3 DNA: TGTGCCAGCAACCAGGGAGGCCCTAGAAATACGCAGTATTTT
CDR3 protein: CASNQGGPRNTQYF

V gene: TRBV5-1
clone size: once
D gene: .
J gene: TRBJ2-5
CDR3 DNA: TGCGCCAGCAGCTTGTTATCGGACTCGGAGACCCAGTACTTC
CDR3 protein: CASSLLSDSETQYF

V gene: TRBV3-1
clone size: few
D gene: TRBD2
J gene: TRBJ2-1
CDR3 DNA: TGTGCCAGCAGAAGCGCCGGGACTAGCTCCTACAATGAGCAGTTCTTC
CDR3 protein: CASRSAGTSSYNEQFF

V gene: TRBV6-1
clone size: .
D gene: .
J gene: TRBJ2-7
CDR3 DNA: TGTGCCAGCAGCCGACTAACCGCAGCCTACGAGCAGTACTTC
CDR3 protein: CASSRLTAAYEQYF

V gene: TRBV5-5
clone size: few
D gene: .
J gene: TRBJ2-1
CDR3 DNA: TGTGCCAGCAGGGACTCAACATACAATGAGCAGTTCTTC
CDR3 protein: CASRDSTYNEQFF

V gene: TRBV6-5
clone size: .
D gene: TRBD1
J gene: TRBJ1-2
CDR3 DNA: TGTGCCATCCGGGACAGCTACACCCACGGCTATGGCTACACCTTC
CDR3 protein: CAIRDSYTHGYGYTF

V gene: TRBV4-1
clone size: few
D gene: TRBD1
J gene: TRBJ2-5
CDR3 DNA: TGCGCCAGCAGCCAAGTTCCCGGGGGACAGGAAGAGACCCAGTACTTC
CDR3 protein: CASSQVPGGQEETQYF

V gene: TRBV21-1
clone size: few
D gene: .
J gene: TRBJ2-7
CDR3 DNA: TGTGCCAGCAGTCGAGTCTACGAGCAGTACTTC
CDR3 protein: CASSRVYEQYF

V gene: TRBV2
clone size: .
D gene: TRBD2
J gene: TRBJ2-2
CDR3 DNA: TGTACCTTCTGCTCATCCTCTGGACTAGCGGGAGGCTACCGGGAGCTGTTTTTT
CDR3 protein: CTFCSSSGLAGGYRELFF

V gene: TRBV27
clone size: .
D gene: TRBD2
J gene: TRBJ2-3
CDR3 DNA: TGTGCCAGCAGTACCCAAAGACTAGCGGGAGTAGATACGCAGTATTTT
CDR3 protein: CASSTQRLAGVDTQYF